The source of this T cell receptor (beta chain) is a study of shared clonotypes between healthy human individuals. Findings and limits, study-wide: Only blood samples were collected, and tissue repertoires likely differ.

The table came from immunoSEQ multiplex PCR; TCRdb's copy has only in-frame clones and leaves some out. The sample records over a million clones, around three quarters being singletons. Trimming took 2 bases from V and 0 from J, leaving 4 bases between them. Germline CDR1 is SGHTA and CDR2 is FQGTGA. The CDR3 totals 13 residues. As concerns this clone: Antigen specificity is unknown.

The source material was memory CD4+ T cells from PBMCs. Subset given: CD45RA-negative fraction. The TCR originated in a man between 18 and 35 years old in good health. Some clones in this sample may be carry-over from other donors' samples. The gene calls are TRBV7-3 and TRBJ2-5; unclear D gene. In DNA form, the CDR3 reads TGTGCCAGCAGCTTACGGTACCAAGAGACCCAGTACTTC. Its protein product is CASSLRYQETQYF.